This TCR beta chain was identified during a study of shared clonotypes between healthy human individuals. What was sequenced on ten immunoSEQ deep assay plates was unsorted PBMC DNA. Clones were read by immunoSEQ multiplex PCR, and TCRdb kept only the in-frame ones, dropping some. This table has about 99,000 clones, about half appearing once. In unsorted samples, genomic DNA was obtained using around 100 million PBMCs. V was pared by 0 bases and J by 5 bases, with 3 bases of the junction left unmatched. CDR3 size: 14 residues. The germline V gene encodes CDR1 SEHNR and CDR2 FQNEAQ (reference sequence).

The sequence derives from a woman aged 40-49 years in good health. Some clones in this sample may be carry-over from other donors' samples. This chain connects TRBV7-9 to TRBJ2-5; 7 bases are shared with TRBD1. The specimen was PBMCs. CDR3: CASSLATGQETQYF. The CDR3 DNA sequence: TGTGCCAGCAGCTTAGCGACAGGGCAGGAGACCCAGTACTTC.